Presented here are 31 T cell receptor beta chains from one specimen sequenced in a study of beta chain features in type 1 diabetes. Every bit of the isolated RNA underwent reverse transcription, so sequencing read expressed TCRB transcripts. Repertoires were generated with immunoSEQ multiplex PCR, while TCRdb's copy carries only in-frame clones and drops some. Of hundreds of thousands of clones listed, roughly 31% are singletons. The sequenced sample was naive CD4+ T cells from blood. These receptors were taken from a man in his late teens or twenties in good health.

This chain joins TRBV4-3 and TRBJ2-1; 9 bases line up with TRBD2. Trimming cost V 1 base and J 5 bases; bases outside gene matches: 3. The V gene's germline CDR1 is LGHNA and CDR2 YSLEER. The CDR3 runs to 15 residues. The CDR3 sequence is CASSQGLAGNNEQFF. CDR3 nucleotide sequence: TGCGCCAGCAGCCAAGGGCTAGCGGGGAACAATGAGCAGTTCTTC.

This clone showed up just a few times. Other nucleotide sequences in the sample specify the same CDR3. The CDR3 DNA is TGTGCCAGCAGCTTAGCAGGGGGGAATGAGCAGTTCTTC. Translating gives CASSLAGGNEQFF. The V call is TRBV7-9, the J call TRBJ2-1; tentatively, D is TRBD1 or TRBD2 (6 bases each). From germline, CDR1 is SEHNR and CDR2 FQNEAQ (reference sequence). This CDR3 has 13 residues. Trimming shortened V by 0 bases and J by 7 bases, and 7 bases separated the two germline ends.

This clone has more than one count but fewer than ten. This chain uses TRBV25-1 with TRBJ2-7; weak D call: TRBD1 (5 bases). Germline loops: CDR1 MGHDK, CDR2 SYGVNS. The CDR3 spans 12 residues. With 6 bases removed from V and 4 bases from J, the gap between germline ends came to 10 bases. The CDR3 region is CASSSREYEQYF. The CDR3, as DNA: TGTGCCAGCAGCAGCAGGGAATACGAGCAGTACTTC.

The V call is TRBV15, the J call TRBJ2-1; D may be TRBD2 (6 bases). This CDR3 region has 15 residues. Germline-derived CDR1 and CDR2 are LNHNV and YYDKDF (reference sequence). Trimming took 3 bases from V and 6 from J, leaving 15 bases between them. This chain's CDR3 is CATSSRAGPSNEQFF. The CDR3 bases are TGTGCCACCAGCAGTAGAGCGGGCCCTAGCAATGAGCAGTTCTTC.

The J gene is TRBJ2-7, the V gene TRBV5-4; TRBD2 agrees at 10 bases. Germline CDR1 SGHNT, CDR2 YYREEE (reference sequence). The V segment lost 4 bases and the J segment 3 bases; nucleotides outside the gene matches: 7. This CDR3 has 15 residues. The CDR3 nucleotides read TGTGCCAGCAGCGATCGGACTAGCGGTTTCTACGAGCAGTACTTC. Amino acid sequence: CASSDRTSGFYEQYF.

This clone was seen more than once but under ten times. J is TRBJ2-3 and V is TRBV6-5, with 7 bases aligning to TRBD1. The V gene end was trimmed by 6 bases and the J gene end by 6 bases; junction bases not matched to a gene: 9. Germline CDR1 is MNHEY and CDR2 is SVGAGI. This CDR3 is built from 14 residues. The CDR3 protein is CASSNRGVGDTQYF. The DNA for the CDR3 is TGTGCCAGCAGCAACAGGGGCGTGGGCGATACGCAGTATTTT.

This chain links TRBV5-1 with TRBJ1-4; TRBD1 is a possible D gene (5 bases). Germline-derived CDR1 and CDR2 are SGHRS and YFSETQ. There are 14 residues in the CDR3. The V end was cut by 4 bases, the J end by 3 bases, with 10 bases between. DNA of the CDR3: TGCGCCAGCAGCACCGACAGAGCTAATGAAAAACTGTTTTTT. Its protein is CASSTDRANEKLFF.

The CDR3 region is CASSPGTGGTHDTQYF. CDR3 bases: TGTGCCAGCTCACCAGGGACGGGAGGTACGCACGATACGCAGTATTTT. The V and J genes are TRBV18 and TRBJ2-3; 7 positions agree with TRBD2. Losses at the gene ends were 2 bases for V and 6 bases for J; bases not matched to a gene: 11. Germline-derived CDR1 and CDR2 are KGHSH and LQKENI. This CDR3 region has 16 residues.

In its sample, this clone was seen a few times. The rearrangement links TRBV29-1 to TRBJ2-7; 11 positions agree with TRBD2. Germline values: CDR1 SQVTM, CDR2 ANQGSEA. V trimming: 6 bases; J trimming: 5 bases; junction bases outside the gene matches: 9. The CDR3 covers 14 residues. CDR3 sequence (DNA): TGCAGCGTGGCTACTAGCGGGAGCATCCACGAGCAGTACTTC. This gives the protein CSVATSGSIHEQYF.

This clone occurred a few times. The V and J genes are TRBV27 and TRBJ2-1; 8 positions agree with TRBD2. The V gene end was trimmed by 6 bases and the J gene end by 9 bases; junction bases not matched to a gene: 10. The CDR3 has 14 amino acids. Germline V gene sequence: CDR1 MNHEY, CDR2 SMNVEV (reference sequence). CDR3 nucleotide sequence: TGTGCCAGCAGGCACACTGGACTAGCTAGTGAGCAGTTCTTC. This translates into CASRHTGLASEQFF.

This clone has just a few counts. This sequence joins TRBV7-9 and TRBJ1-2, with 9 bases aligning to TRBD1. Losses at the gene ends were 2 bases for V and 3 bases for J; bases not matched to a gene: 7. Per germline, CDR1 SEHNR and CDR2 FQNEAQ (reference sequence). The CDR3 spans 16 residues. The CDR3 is CASSLNPGQGDYGYTF. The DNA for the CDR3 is TGTGCCAGCAGCTTAAACCCGGGACAGGGTGACTATGGCTACACCTTC.

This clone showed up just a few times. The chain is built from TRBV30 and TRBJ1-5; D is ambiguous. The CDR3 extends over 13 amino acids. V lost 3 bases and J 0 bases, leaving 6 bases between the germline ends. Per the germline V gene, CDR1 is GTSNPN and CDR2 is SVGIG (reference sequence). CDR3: CAWRGFSNQPQHF. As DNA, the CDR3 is TGTGCCTGGAGAGGGTTTAGCAATCAGCCCCAGCATTTT.

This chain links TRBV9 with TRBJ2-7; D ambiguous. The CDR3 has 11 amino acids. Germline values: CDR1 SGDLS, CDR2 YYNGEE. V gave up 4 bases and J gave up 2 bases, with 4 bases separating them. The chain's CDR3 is CASSRTYEQYF. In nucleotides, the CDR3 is TGTGCCAGCAGCCGCACCTACGAGCAGTACTTC.

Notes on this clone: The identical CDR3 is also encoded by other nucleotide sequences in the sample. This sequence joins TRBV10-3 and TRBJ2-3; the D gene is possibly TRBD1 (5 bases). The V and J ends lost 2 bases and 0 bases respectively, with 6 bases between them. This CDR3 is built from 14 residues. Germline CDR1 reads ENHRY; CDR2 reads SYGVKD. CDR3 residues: CAISEKGSTDTQYF. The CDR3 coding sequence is TGTGCCATCAGTGAGAAGGGGAGCACAGATACGCAGTATTTT.

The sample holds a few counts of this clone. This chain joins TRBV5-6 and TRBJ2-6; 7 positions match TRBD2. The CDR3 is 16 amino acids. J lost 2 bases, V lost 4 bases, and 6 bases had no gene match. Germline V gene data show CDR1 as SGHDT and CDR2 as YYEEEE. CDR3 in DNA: TGTGCCAGCAGCAGGGGAGGGGTCCCTGGGGCCAACGTCCTGACTTTC. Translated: CASSRGGVPGANVLTF.

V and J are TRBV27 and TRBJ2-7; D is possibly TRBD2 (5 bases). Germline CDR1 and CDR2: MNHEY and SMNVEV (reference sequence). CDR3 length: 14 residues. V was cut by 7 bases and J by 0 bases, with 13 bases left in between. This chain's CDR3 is CASNPHGGSYEQYF. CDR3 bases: TGTGCCAGCAACCCCCATGGAGGCTCCTACGAGCAGTACTTC.

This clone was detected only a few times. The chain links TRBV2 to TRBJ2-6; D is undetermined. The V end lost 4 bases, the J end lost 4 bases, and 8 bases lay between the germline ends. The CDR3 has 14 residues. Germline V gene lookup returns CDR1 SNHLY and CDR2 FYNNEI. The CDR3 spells CASSGYEGANVLTF. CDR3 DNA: TGTGCCAGCAGTGGCTATGAGGGGGCCAACGTCCTGACTTTC.

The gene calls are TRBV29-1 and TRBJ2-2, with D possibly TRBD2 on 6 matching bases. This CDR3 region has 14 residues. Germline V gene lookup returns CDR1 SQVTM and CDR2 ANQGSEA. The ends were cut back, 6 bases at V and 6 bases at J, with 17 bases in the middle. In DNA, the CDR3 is TGCAGCGTCGGGGAGGCGGGATTGGCCGGGGAGCTGTTTTTT. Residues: CSVGEAGLAGELFF.

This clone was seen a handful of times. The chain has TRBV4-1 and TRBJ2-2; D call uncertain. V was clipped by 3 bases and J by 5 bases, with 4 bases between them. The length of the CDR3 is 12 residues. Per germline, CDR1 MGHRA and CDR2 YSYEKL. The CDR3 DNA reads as TGCGCCAGCAGCCAGATAACCGGGGAGCTGTTTTTT. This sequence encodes CASSQITGELFF.

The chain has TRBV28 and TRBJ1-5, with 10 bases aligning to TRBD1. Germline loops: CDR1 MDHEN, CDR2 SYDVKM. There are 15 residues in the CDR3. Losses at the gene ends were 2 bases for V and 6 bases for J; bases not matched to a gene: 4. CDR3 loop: CASSLDRGLGQPQHF. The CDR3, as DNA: TGTGCCAGCAGTTTAGACAGGGGGCTCGGTCAGCCCCAGCATTTT.

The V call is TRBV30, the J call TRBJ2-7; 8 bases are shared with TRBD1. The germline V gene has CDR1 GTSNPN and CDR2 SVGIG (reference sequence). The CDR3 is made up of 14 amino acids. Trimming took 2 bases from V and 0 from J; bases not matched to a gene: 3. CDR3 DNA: TGTGCCTGGAGTCAGGACAGGGTCTCCTACGAGCAGTACTTC. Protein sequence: CAWSQDRVSYEQYF.

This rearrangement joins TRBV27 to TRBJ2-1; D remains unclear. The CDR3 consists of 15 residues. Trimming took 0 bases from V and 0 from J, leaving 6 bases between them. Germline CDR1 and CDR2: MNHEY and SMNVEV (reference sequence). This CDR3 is CASSLSYGSYNEQFF. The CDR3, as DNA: TGTGCCAGCAGTTTATCGTACGGCTCCTACAATGAGCAGTTCTTC.

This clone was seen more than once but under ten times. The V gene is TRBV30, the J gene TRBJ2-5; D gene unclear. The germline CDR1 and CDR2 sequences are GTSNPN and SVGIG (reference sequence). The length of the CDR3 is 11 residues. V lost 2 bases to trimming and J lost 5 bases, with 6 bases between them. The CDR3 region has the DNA TGTGCCTGGAGTCCCGAGGAGACCCAGTACTTC. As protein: CAWSPEETQYF.

This chain's CDR3 is CASSQDQQGGYGYTF. CDR3 bases: TGTGCCAGCAGCCAAGATCAGCAGGGCGGCTATGGCTACACCTTC. V gene TRBV14 combines with J gene TRBJ1-2; D is perhaps TRBD1 (5 bases). V lost 0 bases to trimming and J lost 4 bases, with 12 bases between them. There are 15 residues in the CDR3. Germline CDR1 and CDR2: SGHDN and FVKESK.

CDR3 sequence (DNA): TGTGCCAGCAGCCCAGGACTAGTCTCCTACGAGCAGTACTTC. It translates to CASSPGLVSYEQYF. V usage is TRBV7-6 and J usage is TRBJ2-7; 7 bases are shared with TRBD2. The CDR3 spans 14 residues. V dropped 5 bases and J dropped 0; count of bases not matched to a gene: 4. The V gene's germline CDR1 is SGHVS and CDR2 FNYEAQ.

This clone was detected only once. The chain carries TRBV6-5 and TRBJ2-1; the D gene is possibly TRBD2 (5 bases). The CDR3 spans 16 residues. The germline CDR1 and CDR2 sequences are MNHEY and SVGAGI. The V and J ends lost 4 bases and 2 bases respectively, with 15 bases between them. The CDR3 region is CASSSSSGRTYNEQFF. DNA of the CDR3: TGTGCCAGCAGTTCCTCCAGCGGAAGGACCTACAATGAGCAGTTCTTC.

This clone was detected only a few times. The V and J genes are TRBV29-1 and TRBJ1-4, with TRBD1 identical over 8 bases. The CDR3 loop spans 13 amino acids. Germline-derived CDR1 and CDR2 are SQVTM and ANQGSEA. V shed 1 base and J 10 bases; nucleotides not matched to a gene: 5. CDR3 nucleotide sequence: TGCAGCGTTGAAGTCGGACAGGGAGGAAAACTGTTTTTT. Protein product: CSVEVGQGGKLFF.

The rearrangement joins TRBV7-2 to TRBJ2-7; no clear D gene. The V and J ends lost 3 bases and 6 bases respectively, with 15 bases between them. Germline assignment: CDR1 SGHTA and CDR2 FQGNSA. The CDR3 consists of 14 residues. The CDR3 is CASSFLPLSVEQYF. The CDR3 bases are TGTGCCAGCAGCTTCCTCCCTCTTAGTGTCGAGCAGTACTTC.

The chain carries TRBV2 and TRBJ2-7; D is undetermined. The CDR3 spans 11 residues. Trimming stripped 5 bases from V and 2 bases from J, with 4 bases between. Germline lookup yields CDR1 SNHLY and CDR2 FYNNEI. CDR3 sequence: CASSLTYEQYF. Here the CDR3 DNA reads TGTGCCAGCAGTCTTACCTACGAGCAGTACTTC.

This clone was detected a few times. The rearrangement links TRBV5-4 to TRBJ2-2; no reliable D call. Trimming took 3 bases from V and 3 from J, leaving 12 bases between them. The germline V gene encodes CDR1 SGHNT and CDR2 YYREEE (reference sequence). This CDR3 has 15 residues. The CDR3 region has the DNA TGTGCCAGCAGCTCGCCCCGGACGGACACCGGGGAGCTGTTTTTT. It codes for CASSSPRTDTGELFF.

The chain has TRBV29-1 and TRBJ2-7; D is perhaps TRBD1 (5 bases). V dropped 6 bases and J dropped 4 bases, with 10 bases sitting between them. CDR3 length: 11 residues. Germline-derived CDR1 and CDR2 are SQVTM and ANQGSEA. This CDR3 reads CSVVTEYEQYF. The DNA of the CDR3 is TGCAGCGTAGTGACAGAATACGAGCAGTACTTC.